Listed below are T cell receptor beta chains from one sample, sequenced in a study of T cell repertoires in ileal Crohn's disease. TCRdb's table, derived via immunoSEQ multiplex PCR, lists solely in-frame clones and lacks some. The sample carries about 16,000 clones, around 66% recorded once. The sequenced sample consisted of ileal tissue. Receptors originate from an adult with Crohn's disease. The CDR3 runs from the conserved cysteine through the conserved F or W. A D gene is named only where the DNA matches it firmly. Clone sizes are given selectively: once, few, many, or a class where the clone is expanded.

clone_size: few
j_call: TRBJ2-3
d_call: -
cdr3_length: 13
v_call: TRBV6-1
cdr3_nt: TGTGCCAGCAAGCGGGTACCCACCGATACGCAGTATTTT
cdr3_aa: CASKRVPTDTQYF

clone_size: -
j_call: TRBJ1-5
d_call: -
cdr3_length: 13
v_call: TRBV29-1
cdr3_nt: TGCAGCGTGAAGGCAGGGGCCGGTCAGCCCCAGCATTTT
cdr3_aa: CSVKAGAGQPQHF

clone_size: -
j_call: TRBJ1-6
d_call: TRBD1
cdr3_length: 16
v_call: TRBV6-6
cdr3_nt: TGTGCCAGCAGTAGAGAACGGACAGGGGGAGGGTCACCCCTCCACTTT
cdr3_aa: CASSRERTGGGSPLHF

clone_size: -
j_call: TRBJ2-5
d_call: TRBD2
cdr3_length: 11
v_call: TRBV20-1
cdr3_nt: TGCAGTGCTGCAGGGAGGGGGACCCAGTACTTC
cdr3_aa: CSAAGRGTQYF

clone_size: -
j_call: TRBJ2-1
d_call: TRBD2
cdr3_length: 17
v_call: TRBV9
cdr3_nt: TGTGCCAGCAGCGTCGGTAGCGGGGGGGGAACCTACAATGAGCAGTTCTTC
cdr3_aa: CASSVGSGGGTYNEQFF

clone_size: once
j_call: TRBJ2-3
d_call: TRBD2
cdr3_length: 15
v_call: TRBV6-4
cdr3_nt: TGTGCCAGCAGTGCGATTAGCGGGGGCACAGATACGCAGTATTTT
cdr3_aa: CASSAISGGTDTQYF

clone_size: -
j_call: TRBJ2-2
d_call: -
cdr3_length: 16
v_call: TRBV1
cdr3_nt: TGCACCAGCAGCCAAGATCGGGGGACTAACACCGGGGAGCTGTTTTTT
cdr3_aa: CTSSQDRGTNTGELFF

clone_size: -
j_call: TRBJ1-2
d_call: -
cdr3_length: 14
v_call: TRBV4-1
cdr3_nt: TGCGCCAGCAGCCAAGATAGCCAGGGAGGAGGCTACACCTTC
cdr3_aa: CASSQDSQGGGYTF

clone_size: -
j_call: TRBJ1-4
d_call: -
cdr3_length: 16
v_call: TRBV9
cdr3_nt: TGTGCCAGCAGCGTAGTGAGTGGGGGGGCTTGGGAAAAACTGTTTTTT
cdr3_aa: CASSVVSGGAWEKLFF

clone_size: -
j_call: TRBJ1-1
d_call: -
cdr3_length: 14
v_call: TRBV5-1
cdr3_nt: TGCGCCAGCAGCCTTGACTGGGGCAACACTGAAGCTTTCTTT
cdr3_aa: CASSLDWGNTEAFF

clone_size: -
j_call: TRBJ2-3
d_call: -
cdr3_length: 17
v_call: TRBV27
cdr3_nt: TGTGCCAGCAGTTTATACCTCTGGCAAGGAGTTGGAGATACGCAGTATTTT
cdr3_aa: CASSLYLWQGVGDTQYF

clone_size: once
j_call: TRBJ2-2
d_call: TRBD2
cdr3_length: 17
v_call: TRBV25-1
cdr3_nt: TGTGCCAGCAGTGTAACTAGCGGGAGGGAGGGGACCGGGGAGCTGTTTTTT
cdr3_aa: CASSVTSGREGTGELFF

clone_size: few
j_call: TRBJ2-2
d_call: -
cdr3_length: 15
v_call: TRBV11-2
cdr3_nt: TGTGCCAGCAGCCGATCCGGGTATCACACCGGGGAGCTGTTTTTT
cdr3_aa: CASSRSGYHTGELFF

clone_size: -
j_call: TRBJ2-5
d_call: TRBD1
cdr3_length: 15
v_call: TRBV7-2
cdr3_nt: TGTGCCAGCAGCCCGGGGACAGCTATTCAAGAGACCCAGTACTTC
cdr3_aa: CASSPGTAIQETQYF

clone_size: -
j_call: TRBJ2-3
d_call: -
cdr3_length: 15
v_call: TRBV6-1
cdr3_nt: TGTGCCAGCAGTGAAGCGGCAGGTAGCACAGATACGCAGTATTTT
cdr3_aa: CASSEAAGSTDTQYF

clone_size: once
j_call: TRBJ2-1
d_call: TRBD2
cdr3_length: 16
v_call: TRBV9
cdr3_nt: TGTGCCAGCAGCGTAGAGGGGCTAGCGGGTTATAATGAGCAGTTCTTC
cdr3_aa: CASSVEGLAGYNEQFF

clone_size: -
j_call: TRBJ2-7
d_call: -
cdr3_length: 15
v_call: TRBV6-1
cdr3_nt: TGTGCCAGCAGTGAGCTAGACGGGAACTCCTACGAGCAGTACTTC
cdr3_aa: CASSELDGNSYEQYF

clone_size: -
j_call: TRBJ1-2
d_call: TRBD1
cdr3_length: 15
v_call: TRBV18
cdr3_nt: TGTGCCAGCTCACCCGGGCAGGGGGCTAACTATGGCTACACCTTC
cdr3_aa: CASSPGQGANYGYTF

clone_size: -
j_call: TRBJ2-7
d_call: TRBD2
cdr3_length: 16
v_call: TRBV11-3
cdr3_nt: TGTGCCAGCAGCTCAGACGGAGTAGCGGGAGGAGGCGAGCAGTACTTC
cdr3_aa: CASSSDGVAGGGEQYF

clone_size: -
j_call: TRBJ1-1
d_call: -
cdr3_length: 14
v_call: TRBV5-1
cdr3_nt: TGCGCCAGCAGCTTGCAGGCTGGGAACACTGAAGCTTTCTTT
cdr3_aa: CASSLQAGNTEAFF

clone_size: -
j_call: TRBJ2-1
d_call: -
cdr3_length: 12
v_call: TRBV9
cdr3_nt: TGTGCCAGCAGCACCCGACAGGCTGAGCAGTTCTTC
cdr3_aa: CASSTRQAEQFF

clone_size: -
j_call: TRBJ2-7
d_call: -
cdr3_length: 12
v_call: TRBV10-3
cdr3_nt: TGTGCCATCTCCCAGGGAAGCTACGAGCAGTACTTC
cdr3_aa: CAISQGSYEQYF

clone_size: -
j_call: TRBJ1-2
d_call: TRBD1
cdr3_length: 16
v_call: TRBV6-5
cdr3_nt: TGTGCCAGCAGTTCTTATGGGACAGCAACTAACTATGGCTACACCTTC
cdr3_aa: CASSSYGTATNYGYTF

clone_size: -
j_call: TRBJ1-2
d_call: -
cdr3_length: 15
v_call: TRBV5-4
cdr3_nt: TGTGCCAGCAGCTTGTTTGGAGTCCTGAACTATGGCTACACCTTC
cdr3_aa: CASSLFGVLNYGYTF

clone_size: -
j_call: TRBJ2-1
d_call: TRBD2
cdr3_length: 16
v_call: TRBV5-4
cdr3_nt: TGTGCCAGCAGACCCGGGACTAGCGGGAGAGGCGATGAGCAGTTCTTC
cdr3_aa: CASRPGTSGRGDEQFF

clone_size: -
j_call: TRBJ2-3
d_call: -
cdr3_length: 14
v_call: TRBV7-9
cdr3_nt: TGTGCCAGCACCCCGGGACTCGGCACAGATACGCAGTATTTT
cdr3_aa: CASTPGLGTDTQYF

clone_size: -
j_call: TRBJ1-2
d_call: -
cdr3_length: 10
v_call: TRBV30
cdr3_nt: TGTGCCTGGAGGGGCGGGGTCCCACGCTTC
cdr3_aa: CAWRGGVPRF

clone_size: -
j_call: TRBJ1-2
d_call: -
cdr3_length: 15
v_call: TRBV2
cdr3_nt: TGTGCCAGCAGTGAATTCAGCGGGAGCTTTTCGGGCTACACCTTC
cdr3_aa: CASSEFSGSFSGYTF

clone_size: few
j_call: TRBJ2-7
d_call: TRBD2
cdr3_length: 15
v_call: TRBV29-1
cdr3_nt: TGCAGCGTTGAAGGGACTAGCGGGGGCGCCTACGAGCAGTACTTC
cdr3_aa: CSVEGTSGGAYEQYF

clone_size: once
j_call: TRBJ1-4
d_call: TRBD1
cdr3_length: 14
v_call: TRBV5-4
cdr3_nt: TGTGCCAGCAGCTCGACAGGGACTAATGAAAAACTGTTTTTT
cdr3_aa: CASSSTGTNEKLFF

clone_size: -
j_call: TRBJ2-5
d_call: TRBD1
cdr3_length: 19
v_call: TRBV18
cdr3_nt: TGTGCCAGCTCACCAGAGGTAGTAGCCGGGACAGGGTTCGTAGAGACCCAGTACTTC
cdr3_aa: CASSPEVVAGTGFVETQYF

clone_size: -
j_call: TRBJ2-7
d_call: -
cdr3_length: 17
v_call: TRBV11-2
cdr3_nt: TGTGCCAGCAGCCAAGAGGCGTTAGGGGGACCCTCCTACGAGCAGTACTTC
cdr3_aa: CASSQEALGGPSYEQYF

clone_size: few
j_call: TRBJ2-7
d_call: TRBD1
cdr3_length: 12
v_call: TRBV2
cdr3_nt: TGTGCCAGCAGCCAGGGACAGGGCGAGCAGTACTTC
cdr3_aa: CASSQGQGEQYF

clone_size: -
j_call: TRBJ1-4
d_call: TRBD1
cdr3_length: 16
v_call: TRBV18
cdr3_nt: TGTGCCAGCTCACCACCCGGGACAGGCGGGAATGAAAAACTGTTTTTT
cdr3_aa: CASSPPGTGGNEKLFF

clone_size: few
j_call: TRBJ2-2
d_call: -
cdr3_length: 20
v_call: TRBV28
cdr3_nt: TGTGCCAGCAGCCCCCCCCCTTGGAGCCAAGAATTTGCGAACACCGGGGAGCTGTTTTTT
cdr3_aa: CASSPPPWSQEFANTGELFF

clone_size: -
j_call: TRBJ1-6
d_call: -
cdr3_length: 15
v_call: TRBV6-1
cdr3_nt: TGTGCCAGCAGTGAAGTCGCCCTAGGTGGGTCACCCCTCCACTTT
cdr3_aa: CASSEVALGGSPLHF

clone_size: -
j_call: TRBJ1-4
d_call: TRBD1
cdr3_length: 17
v_call: TRBV10-1
cdr3_nt: TGCGCCAGGTTATTCAGGGGGCGCGGGATTTCGGATGAAAAACTGTTTTTT
cdr3_aa: CARLFRGRGISDEKLFF

clone_size: -
j_call: TRBJ2-3
d_call: TRBD2
cdr3_length: 14
v_call: TRBV2
cdr3_nt: TGTGCCAGCAGTGTTTCCGGGGGGACAGATACGCAGTATTTT
cdr3_aa: CASSVSGGTDTQYF

clone_size: -
j_call: TRBJ2-7
d_call: TRBD2
cdr3_length: 15
v_call: TRBV5-4
cdr3_nt: TGTGCCAGCAGCCGTACTAGCGGGAGCTCCTACGAGCAGTACTTC
cdr3_aa: CASSRTSGSSYEQYF

clone_size: -
j_call: TRBJ2-3
d_call: -
cdr3_length: 14
v_call: TRBV30
cdr3_nt: TGTGCCTGGAACCGGGACACGAGCACAGATACGCAGTATTTT
cdr3_aa: CAWNRDTSTDTQYF

clone_size: medium-sized
j_call: TRBJ2-1
d_call: -
cdr3_length: 11
v_call: TRBV6-6
cdr3_nt: TGTGCCGGAGGGGTTACGGATGAGCAGTTCTTC
cdr3_aa: CAGGVTDEQFF

clone_size: -
j_call: TRBJ2-7
d_call: -
cdr3_length: 15
v_call: TRBV6-5
cdr3_nt: TGTGCCAGCAGTTACGACTACTTGAGCTCCTACGAGCAGTACTTC
cdr3_aa: CASSYDYLSSYEQYF

clone_size: -
j_call: TRBJ2-3
d_call: TRBD2
cdr3_length: 16
v_call: TRBV6-1
cdr3_nt: TGTGCCAGCAGTGAAGTCGGACTAGGGTACACAGATACGCAGTATTTT
cdr3_aa: CASSEVGLGYTDTQYF

clone_size: -
j_call: TRBJ2-7
d_call: -
cdr3_length: 14
v_call: TRBV10-3
cdr3_nt: TGTGCCATCAGGCACAGGACAGAGAGTTACGAGCAGTACTTC
cdr3_aa: CAIRHRTESYEQYF

clone_size: -
j_call: TRBJ2-5
d_call: TRBD1
cdr3_length: 14
v_call: TRBV5-5
cdr3_nt: TGTGCCAGCAGCCATCCGGGACAGCAAGAGACCCAGTACTTC
cdr3_aa: CASSHPGQQETQYF

clone_size: -
j_call: TRBJ1-5
d_call: TRBD1
cdr3_length: 13
v_call: TRBV7-8
cdr3_nt: TGTGCCAGCAGCCGACAGGGATTCCAGCCCCAGCATTTT
cdr3_aa: CASSRQGFQPQHF

clone_size: -
j_call: TRBJ1-1
d_call: -
cdr3_length: 14
v_call: TRBV5-1
cdr3_nt: TGCGCCAGCAGCTTGGAGGGGGAGAACACTGAAGCTTTCTTT
cdr3_aa: CASSLEGENTEAFF

clone_size: -
j_call: TRBJ1-5
d_call: -
cdr3_length: 15
v_call: TRBV19
cdr3_nt: TGTGCCAGTAGTGCGGGACGGAAAGGCAATCAGCCCCAGCATTTT
cdr3_aa: CASSAGRKGNQPQHF

clone_size: -
j_call: TRBJ1-6
d_call: -
cdr3_length: 13
v_call: TRBV5-1
cdr3_nt: TGCGCCAGCAGCTTGGGGTGGGGGGAACCCCTCCACTTT
cdr3_aa: CASSLGWGEPLHF

clone_size: -
j_call: TRBJ1-5
d_call: -
cdr3_length: 15
v_call: TRBV19
cdr3_nt: TGTGCCAGTAGTATAGAGGGAGGGGGACGTCAGCCCCAGCATTTT
cdr3_aa: CASSIEGGGRQPQHF

clone_size: -
j_call: TRBJ2-1
d_call: -
cdr3_length: 14
v_call: TRBV9
cdr3_nt: TGTGCCAGCAGCGTAGGCGGGCCAGACAATGAGCAGTTCTTC
cdr3_aa: CASSVGGPDNEQFF

clone_size: -
j_call: TRBJ1-4
d_call: -
cdr3_length: 17
v_call: TRBV4-1
cdr3_nt: TGCGCCAGCAGCAGAGGGGGGGGCGGGGGAACTAATGAAAAACTGTTTTTT
cdr3_aa: CASSRGGGGGTNEKLFF

clone_size: -
j_call: TRBJ2-4
d_call: TRBD2
cdr3_length: 16
v_call: TRBV7-9
cdr3_nt: TGTGCCAGCAGCGGCGGACTAGCGGGACGGAGGGACATTCAGTACTTC
cdr3_aa: CASSGGLAGRRDIQYF